These T cell receptor beta chains were read from a single sample in a study of cytomegalovirus exposure and HLA in healthy donors. Sequencing was performed with immunoSEQ multiplex PCR; in TCRdb, only in-frame clones are kept and a portion is missing. The table shows 95,000 to 110,000 clones, with approximately 78% occurring only once. The sequencing input was PBMCs. Receptors were obtained from a woman between 35 and 50 years old in good health and CMV-seronegative. CDR3s include the opening cysteine and the closing phenylalanine or tryptophan. The D gene is left open where the match is weak. Expanded clones get a size class; other rows say once, few or many, or leave the size out.

len	j_gene	abundance	d_gene	v_gene	CDR3nt	CDR3aa
12	TRBJ2-1	-	TRBD1	TRBV19	TGTGCCAGTGGGGCAGGGGGCAATGAGCAGTTCTTC	CASGAGGNEQFF
17	TRBJ1-5	-	-	TRBV4-1	TGCGCCAGCAGCCAAGGGGGCCCGGGGGATAGCAATCAGCCCCAGCATTTT	CASSQGGPGDSNQPQHF
12	TRBJ2-1	-	-	TRBV29-1	TGCAGCGTGAGGCCCAGGGACAATGAGCAGTTCTTC	CSVRPRDNEQFF
15	TRBJ2-7	-	-	TRBV12-2	TGTGCAAGTCGCTTAGTGCGGGACAGCCACTACGAGCAGTACTTC	CASRLVRDSHYEQYF
15	TRBJ1-4	-	-	TRBV7-6	TGTGCCAGCAGCTTAGAGGCAGGGTCCTTTGAAAAACTGTTTTTT	CASSLEAGSFEKLFF
17	TRBJ2-3	-	-	TRBV7-9	TGTTCCAGCAGCTTAGATATTAGGGAGCTCGGCACAGATACGCAGTATTTT	CSSSLDIRELGTDTQYF
17	TRBJ2-7	-	TRBD1	TRBV11-2	TGTGCCAGCAGCTTAGGGGCGCAGGGACAGGGGGCCTACGAGCAGTACTTC	CASSLGAQGQGAYEQYF
15	TRBJ1-6	-	-	TRBV6-6	TGTGCCAGCAGTGATCCGGGAAAGTCATCCTCACCCCTCCACTTT	CASSDPGKSSSPLHF
11	TRBJ2-7	once	-	TRBV19	TGTGCCAGTAGTGTTAAAAGGACAAAGTACTTC	CASSVKRTKYF
16	TRBJ2-1	-	TRBD1	TRBV12-5	TGTGCTAGTGGTTTGGCCACAGGGGGCATCTACAATGAGCAGTTCTTC	CASGLATGGIYNEQFF
15	TRBJ2-7	-	TRBD2	TRBV7-3	TGTGCCAGCAGCTTAACCGGCGGGAGGGCGGACGAGCAGTACTTC	CASSLTGGRADEQYF
14	TRBJ2-7	-	TRBD1	TRBV5-6	TGTGCCAGCAGCTCGGGACAGGGGCCGCGCGAGCAGTACTTC	CASSSGQGPREQYF
13	TRBJ2-1	-	TRBD2	TRBV11-1	TGTGCCAGCAGTCGCGGGAGAAATGGTGAGCAGTTCTTC	CASSRGRNGEQFF
15	TRBJ1-1	once	-	TRBV7-2	TGTGCCAGCAGCTCCCGCCAGGGTGGGGACACTGAAGCTTTCTTT	CASSSRQGGDTEAFF
13	TRBJ2-1	-	-	TRBV7-2	TGTGCCAGCAGCAAAAGACAGAGCAATGAGCAGTTCTTC	CASSKRQSNEQFF
17	TRBJ1-2	-	-	TRBV16	TGTGCCAGCAGCCAAACTCAGGGGTTTAGTACTAACTATGGCTACACCTTC	CASSQTQGFSTNYGYTF
16	TRBJ2-7	-	TRBD2	TRBV7-2	TGTGCCAGCAGCTTACCGTCGGCTAGCGGGAGCTACGAGCAGTACTTC	CASSLPSASGSYEQYF
11	TRBJ1-2	-	-	TRBV28	TGTGCCAGCGGCAGGGTTGATGGCTACACCTTC	CASGRVDGYTF
18	TRBJ2-5	-	TRBD2	TRBV15	TGTGCCACCAGCAGTGACGCCCCCCTAGCGGGAGGGCGAGAGACCCAGTACTTC	CATSSDAPLAGGRETQYF
13	TRBJ1-2	-	-	TRBV5-1	TGCGCCAGCAGACCCAGGGTGGGCTATGGCTACACCTTC	CASRPRVGYGYTF
13	TRBJ1-2	once	TRBD1	TRBV28	TGTGCCAGCATCTTGGACAGGGGAAGTGGCTACACCTTC	CASILDRGSGYTF
15	TRBJ2-5	-	TRBD2	TRBV7-3	TGTGCCAGCAGCCCCTCAGCGGGAGGCGGGGAGACCCAGTACTTC	CASSPSAGGGETQYF